This T cell receptor (beta chain) came from a study of regulatory T cells in long-lasting Graves disease. General study results and limits: Under persistent disease, TRBV28, TRBJ1-2 and TRBJ2-5 were used preferentially. The persistent group shared about 2,600 public clonotypes, more than the approximately 1,000 shared by new patients.

The time point denotes: newly diagnosed GD, antithyroid drugs for less than 3 months. Preparation of the TCR library used RNA extracted from PBMCs. This CDR3 has 18 amino acids. Germline V gene lookup returns CDR1 MDHEN and CDR2 SYDVKM. Deletions cut 10 bases from V and 5 bases from J, with 32 bases between. This clonotype was recorded at least ten times. What it binds is unknown. Building the TCR beta libraries relied on iRepertoire HTBI primers, and CDR3 regions underwent Arm-PCR. TCRdb used MiXCR to reprocess the multiplex PCR reads, holding one entry per CDR3 protein. The repertoire has 550,000 to 600,000 distinct CDR3 sequences, 15% to 20% of them found once; the top ten carry approximately 12%. These same data were also listed under a study on T cells in Graves' hyperthyroidism and ophthalmopathy. That work adds: Patients between 18 and 65 years old had hyperthyroidism, newly diagnosed and lasting under 2 months. Primed by the HTBI set, a first-round RT-PCR was run on the TCR CDR3.

Specimen: peripheral blood mononuclear cells (PBMCs), collected at new diagnosis, from a patient treated with antithyroid drugs. The chain uses TRBV28 and TRBJ2-5; D may correspond to TRBD1 or TRBD2 (5 bases each). The receptor was derived from a man aged 18 to 29 with Graves disease. This chain's CDR3 is CAIIPDGRGVPRSETQYF. The DNA for the CDR3 is TGTGCCATTATCCCGGACGGCCGGGGCGTCCCGAGGTCGGAGACCCAGTACTTC.